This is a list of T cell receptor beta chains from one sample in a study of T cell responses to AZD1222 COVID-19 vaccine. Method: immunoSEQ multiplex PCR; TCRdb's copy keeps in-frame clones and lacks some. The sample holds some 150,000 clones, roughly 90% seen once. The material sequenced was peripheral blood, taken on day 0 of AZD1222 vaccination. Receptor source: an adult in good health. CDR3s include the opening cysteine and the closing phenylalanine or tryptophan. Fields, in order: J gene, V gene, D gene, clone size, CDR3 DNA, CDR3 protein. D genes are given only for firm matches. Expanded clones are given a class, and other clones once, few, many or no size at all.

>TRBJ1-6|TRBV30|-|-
TGTGCCTGGAGTATGGAGGTTTATTCACCCCTCCACTTT
CAWSMEVYSPLHF
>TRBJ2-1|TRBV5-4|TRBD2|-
TGTGCCAGCAGCACCGGGACTAGCATCAATGAGCAGTTCTTC
CASSTGTSINEQFF
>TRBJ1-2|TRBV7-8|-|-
TGTGCCAGCAGCTTACTTCCGGGGGCGAGAGGCTACACCTTC
CASSLLPGARGYTF
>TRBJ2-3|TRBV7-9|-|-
TGTGCCAGCAGCTTAGGTGTGCGCTACTTAAGCACAGATACGCAGTATTTT
CASSLGVRYLSTDTQYF
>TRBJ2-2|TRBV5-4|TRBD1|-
TGTGCCAGCAGGGATGGACAGGGGGGCACCGGGGAGCTGTTTTTT
CASRDGQGGTGELFF
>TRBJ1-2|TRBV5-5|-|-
TGTGCCAGCAGCCGAGCCGTGGATGGTGGCTACACCTTC
CASSRAVDGGYTF
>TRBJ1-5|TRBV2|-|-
TGTGCCAGCAGTATGGTCCCCAAAGGGCCCCAGCATTTT
CASSMVPKGPQHF
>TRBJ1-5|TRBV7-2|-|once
TGTGCCAGCAGCCCCGGACTTGGTCAGCCCCAGCATTTT
CASSPGLGQPQHF
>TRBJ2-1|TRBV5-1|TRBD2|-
TGCGCCAGCAGCAGGCAGGGAGGGTACAATGAGCAGTTCTTC
CASSRQGGYNEQFF
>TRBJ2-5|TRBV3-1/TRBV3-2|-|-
TGTGCCAGCAGCCAAGCACTAACCCGGGTAGCGTATGGGGAGACCCAGTACTTC
CASSQALTRVAYGETQYF
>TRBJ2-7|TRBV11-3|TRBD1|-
TGTGCCAGCAGCCTCACCGGGACAGCGTCCTACGAGCAGTACTTC
CASSLTGTASYEQYF
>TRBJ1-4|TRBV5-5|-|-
TGTGCCAGCAGCTTGGGCCATGCAACTAATGAAAAACTGTTTTTT
CASSLGHATNEKLFF
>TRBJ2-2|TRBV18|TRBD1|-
TGTGCCAGCTCACCCCGAACGAGGGGGCGAGAGGAGCTGTTTTTT
CASSPRTRGREELFF
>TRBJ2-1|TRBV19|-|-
TGTGCCAGTACCTCCTTCCGGGGCGCCACCTACAATGAGCAGTTCTTC
CASTSFRGATYNEQFF
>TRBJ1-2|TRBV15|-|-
TGTGCCACCAGCAGAGATCCCGGATTTAACTATGGCTACACCTTC
CATSRDPGFNYGYTF
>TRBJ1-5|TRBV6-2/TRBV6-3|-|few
TGTGCCAGCAGTTGGTCAGGGGTCAATCAGCCCCAGCATTTT
CASSWSGVNQPQHF
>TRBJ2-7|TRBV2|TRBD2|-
TGTGCCAGCAAGGTCCGGGGGGTGAATGAGCAGTACTTC
CASKVRGVNEQYF
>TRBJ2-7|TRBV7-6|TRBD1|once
TGTGCCAGCAGCTTAGCCGAGACAGGGAACTACGAGCAGTACTTC
CASSLAETGNYEQYF
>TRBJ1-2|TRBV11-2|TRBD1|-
TGTGCCAGCAGCTTAGATTATAGGACAGGTTATGGCTACACCTTC
CASSLDYRTGYGYTF
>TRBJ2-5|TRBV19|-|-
TGTGCCAGTAGTATGGGGGGGACAGAAGAGACCCAGTACTTC
CASSMGGTEETQYF
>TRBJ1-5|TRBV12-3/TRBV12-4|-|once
TGTGCCAGCAGTTTCGCTCGGCAGCCCCAGCATTTT
CASSFARQPQHF
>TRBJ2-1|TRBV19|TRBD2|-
TGTGCCAGCCAGACTAGCGGGAGGGTTGGGGAGCAGTTCTTC
CASQTSGRVGEQFF
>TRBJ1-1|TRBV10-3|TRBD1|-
TGTGCCATCAGTGAGTCGGGCAGGGACAGGCTCGCTAACACTGAAGCTTTCTTT
CAISESGRDRLANTEAFF
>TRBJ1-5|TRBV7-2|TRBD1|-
TGTGCCAGCAGCTTATTTCAGGGGGACAATCAGCCCCAGCATTTT
CASSLFQGDNQPQHF
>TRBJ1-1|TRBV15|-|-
TGTGCCACCAGCAGAGTTGCAGGGATGAGCACTGAAGCTTTCTTT
CATSRVAGMSTEAFF
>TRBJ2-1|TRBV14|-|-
TGTGCCAGCAGCCAAGAAACCTACAATGAGCAGTTCTTC
CASSQETYNEQFF
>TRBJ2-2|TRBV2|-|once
TGTGCCAGCAGTGACTCGGCGGGTCGGATACCCGGGGAGCTGTTTTTT
CASSDSAGRIPGELFF
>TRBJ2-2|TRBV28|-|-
TGTGCCAGCAGTTCCCCGGAAAGGGCCACCGGGGAGCTGTTTTTT
CASSSPERATGELFF